The 10 T cell receptor beta chains below all came from one sample that was sequenced in a study of regulatory T cells in long-lasting Graves disease. Assembly of TCR beta libraries relied on iRepertoire HTBI primers together with Arm-PCR of CDR3 regions. TCRdb reprocessed the multiplex PCR reads with MiXCR, giving one entry per CDR3 protein. The sample consists of about 300,000 distinct CDR3 sequences, around 23% of them appearing once. Time point: persistent/refractory GD, antithyroid drugs over 5 years with positive TRAb. PBMCs provided the RNA from which the TCR library was made. This material consisted of peripheral blood mononuclear cells (PBMCs), taken when the disease was refractory, from a patient treated with antithyroid drugs. The receptor source for this set is a female donor with Graves disease.

The rearrangement uses TRBV5-5 and TRBJ2-3; perhaps TRBD2 as D (5 bases). V lost 5 bases, J lost 5 bases, and 18 bases lay in between. The CDR3 totals 15 residues. Germline loops: CDR1 SGHKS, CDR2 YYEKEE (reference sequence). The CDR3 nucleotides read TGTGCCAGCAGGGTCATGAGTAGCGAAGGAGATACGCAGTATTTT. It encodes CASRVMSSEGDTQYF.

This clonotype was seen only a few times. The rearrangement joins TRBV27 to TRBJ1-6; D gene uncertain. This CDR3 contains 13 residues. Germline V CDR1 and CDR2: MNHEY, SMNVEV (reference sequence). Trimming left V 5 bases short and J 8 bases short, with 10 bases between. The CDR3 coding sequence is TGTGCCAGCAGTCGCAAGATGGATTCACCCCTCCACTTT. Translated, it gives CASSRKMDSPLHF.

Turning to this clonotype: A much bigger clone sits one base away, suggesting this may be a read error. The missing conserved phenylalanine or tryptophan at the end of this CDR3 makes a read error likely. V is TRBV6-1 and J is TRBJ1-1; D not resolved. This CDR3 is built from 13 residues. Germline assignment: CDR1 MNHNS and CDR2 SASEGT. V was clipped by 1 base and J by 4 bases, with 7 bases between them. The CDR3: CASSEGRLTEAFL. The DNA of the CDR3 is TGTGCCAGCAGTGAAGGGAGGCTCACTGAAGCTTTCCTT.

This clonotype has at least ten counts. The chain joins TRBV28 to TRBJ2-7; no definite D call. CDR1 MDHEN and CDR2 SYDVKM come from the germline V gene. The CDR3 covers 12 residues. Trimming removed 7 bases from V and 3 bases from J, with 10 bases in between. The CDR3 sequence is CASNKDHYEQYF. In nucleotides, the CDR3 is TGTGCCAGCAATAAAGACCACTACGAGCAGTACTTC. Together with reference TRBV28 and TRBJ2-7, the CDR3 gives the full variable domain: DVKVTQSSRYLVKRTGEKVFLECVQDMDHENMFWYRQDPGLGLRLIYFSYDVKMKEKGDIPEGYSVSREKKERFSLILESASTNQTSMYLCASNKDHYEQYFGPGTRLTVT.

V is TRBV19 and J is TRBJ1-1; 11 positions match TRBD1. Per germline, CDR1 LNHDA and CDR2 SQIVND (reference sequence). The V segment lost 3 bases and the J segment 5 bases; nucleotides outside the gene matches: 8. This CDR3 comprises 16 residues. The CDR3, as DNA: TGTGCCAGTAGTATGATCCGGACAGGGGGCCAAACTGAAGCTTTCTTT. Residues: CASSMIRTGGQTEAFF.

The table lists this clonotype with many counts. This chain uses TRBV20-1 with TRBJ2-5, with D perhaps matching TRBD2 (6 bases). The V gene lost 6 bases and the J gene lost 1 base, with 15 bases spanning the gap. Germline lookup yields CDR1 DFQATT and CDR2 SNEGSKA (reference sequence). The CDR3 has 14 amino acids. The CDR3 region has the DNA TGCAGTGCCGGCCACGGAGGGGTCCAAGAGACCCAGTACTTC. Its translation is CSAGHGGVQETQYF.

The genes are TRBV7-6 and TRBJ2-7; 10 bases align to TRBD1. CDR3 length: 17 amino acids. CDR1 is SGHVS and CDR2 is FNYEAQ in the germline V gene. With 5 bases clipped from V and 3 bases from J, the junction kept 13 bases outside the gene matches. CDR3 residues: CASSPHSPGQGVYEQYF. The CDR3 nucleotides read TGTGCCAGCAGCCCACACTCCCCAGGACAGGGGGTCTACGAGCAGTACTTC.

CDR3 residues: CASKQSAKQRLFF. The CDR3 nucleotides are TGTGCCAGCAAGCAATCCGCAAAACAAAGGCTGTTTTTT. The chain is built from TRBV6-1 and TRBJ1-4; no clear D gene. V was clipped by 7 bases and J by 14 bases, with 20 bases between them. This CDR3 spans 13 amino acids. CDR1 is MNHNS, CDR2 SASEGT, per germline.

The chain carries TRBV28 and TRBJ2-7; possibly TRBD2 for D (5 bases). This CDR3 is built from 11 residues. Germline-derived CDR1 and CDR2 are MDHEN and SYDVKM. CDR3 sequence reads: CARGFSYEQYF. CDR3 nucleotides: TGTGCGAGAGGGTTCTCCTACGAGCAGTACTTC.

CDR3 in DNA: TGTGCCAGCTCATCAGAAGAGGCAAACTATAATTCACCCCTCCACTTT. Translation gives CASSSEEANYNSPLHF. The chain uses TRBV18 and TRBJ1-6; the D is unclear. The germline CDR1 and CDR2 sequences are KGHSH and LQKENI. V was cut by 5 bases and J by 3 bases, with 14 bases left in between. The CDR3 is made up of 16 amino acids.